This T cell receptor beta chain was observed in a study of blood T cell repertoires in COVID-19. Overall study context: The analysed material was cDNA or gDNA that came from T cells, B-cell-depleted T cells, or PBMCs.

Profiling relied on immunoSEQ multiplex PCR, and the TCRdb table lists in-frame clones only, not all of them. The sample has 320,000 or so clones, 75% to 90% seen once. The sequence derives from a man in his sixties who had recovered from COVID-19. The specimen was PBMCs or T cells enriched from blood (not recorded which).

The CDR3 loop reads CASSPVPGQGYYGYTF. In DNA form, the CDR3 reads TGTGCCAGCTCACCAGTCCCGGGACAGGGATACTATGGCTACACCTTC. The chain carries TRBV18 and TRBJ1-2; 9 bases align to TRBD1. Germline loops: CDR1 KGHSH, CDR2 LQKENI. This CDR3 spans 16 amino acids. The junction had 7 bases not matched to a gene; V was cut back by 2 bases and J by 3 bases.